The 32 T cell receptor beta chains below were found in one sample sequenced in a study of blood T cell repertoires in COVID-19. The protocol was immunoSEQ multiplex PCR, while the TCRdb copy is restricted to in-frame clones and leaves out a portion. The data show about 180,000 clones, approximately 77% seen once. Sample: PBMCs or T cells enriched from blood (not recorded which). Receptors originate from a man aged 55 to 70 who had recovered from COVID-19.

The chain carries TRBV7-6 and TRBJ2-1, with 10 nucleotides matching TRBD2. Germline loops: CDR1 SGHVS, CDR2 FNYEAQ. With V trimmed by 3 bases and J by 6 bases, 5 bases remained unmatched. CDR3 length: 15 residues. The CDR3 here is CASSFALAGSNEQFF. In DNA, the CDR3 is TGTGCCAGCAGCTTTGCACTAGCGGGGAGCAATGAGCAGTTCTTC.

The sample holds a few counts of this clone. This sequence joins TRBV28 and TRBJ1-5; possible D gene TRBD1, 6 bases. V was shortened by 3 bases and J by 0 bases, with 15 bases between the two germline ends. Germline values: CDR1 MDHEN, CDR2 SYDVKM. The CDR3 is 17 amino acids. DNA for the CDR3: TGTGCCAGCAGTTTGGGCCAGGGGATTTATAGCAATCAGCCCCAGCATTTT. Translating it yields CASSLGQGIYSNQPQHF.

This clone was found many times. The chain has TRBV27 and TRBJ2-7; TRBD1 might be the D (6 bases). V was trimmed by 3 bases and J by 2 bases, leaving 14 bases between them. CDR3 length: 15 residues. Germline lookup yields CDR1 MNHEY and CDR2 SMNVEV (reference sequence). CDR3 sequence (DNA): TGTGCCAGCAGTTTTATCGGACAGAACGCCTACGAGCAGTACTTC. The encoded protein is CASSFIGQNAYEQYF.

The rearrangement joins TRBV10-3 to TRBJ2-2, with TRBD1 matching over 7 bases. This CDR3 contains 17 residues. V lost 3 bases and J lost 7; bases outside the gene matches: 14. Germline V gives CDR1 ENHRY, CDR2 SYGVKD. The CDR3 reads CAISDLFTGVDGGELFF. CDR3 nucleotide sequence: TGTGCCATCAGTGACCTTTTTACAGGGGTTGATGGCGGGGAGCTGTTTTTT.

The chain is built from TRBV20-1 and TRBJ2-7; D gene unclear. The CDR3 contains 11 residues. Germline loops: CDR1 DFQATT, CDR2 SNEGSKA (reference sequence). V lost 3 bases to trimming and J lost 0 bases, with 3 bases between them. This CDR3 is CSASVSYEQYF. The CDR3 DNA reads TGCAGTGCTAGCGTCTCCTACGAGCAGTACTTC.

In nucleotides, the CDR3 is TGTGCCACCAAGCGGACTAGCGGGGGTAGTGAGCAGTTCTTC. It codes for CATKRTSGGSEQFF. The chain employs TRBV24-1 and TRBJ2-1; 13 nucleotides line up with TRBD2. Germline-derived CDR1 and CDR2 are KGHDR and SFDVKD. This CDR3 spans 14 amino acids. After removal of 8 bases from V and 9 bases from J, the junction contained 6 bases not matched to a gene.

The rearrangement links TRBV7-2 to TRBJ2-7; 9 bases fit TRBD2. The CDR3 length is 15 residues. V shed 6 bases and J 1 base; nucleotides not matched to a gene: 7. Germline loops: CDR1 SGHTA, CDR2 FQGNSA. The CDR3 region has the DNA TGTGCCAGCAGGCCCGGGACTAGCTTTTCCTACGAGCAGTACTTC. This gives the protein CASRPGTSFSYEQYF.

The chain joins TRBV9 to TRBJ2-3; 9 positions match TRBD2. V was clipped by 0 bases and J by 1 base; unmatched bases: 12. CDR3 length equals 19 residues. Germline V CDR1 and CDR2: SGDLS, YYNGEE. CDR3 nucleotide sequence: TGTGCCAGCAGCGTAGGGGACGCCGGGACTAGCAAAGGCACAGATACGCAGTATTTT. Translated: CASSVGDAGTSKGTDTQYF. The full variable domain, its missing parts supplied by reference TRBV9 and TRBJ2-3, is DSGVTQTPKHLITATGQRVTLRCSPRSGDLSVYWYQQSLDQGLQFLIQYYNGEERAKGNILERFSAQQFPDLHSELNLSSLELGDSALYFCASSVGDAGTSKGTDTQYFGPGTRLTVL.

The chain links TRBV27 to TRBJ2-7, with a weak D call TRBD2 (7 bases). Trimming took 6 bases from V and 6 from J, leaving 12 bases between them. The CDR3 is made up of 12 amino acids. The germline V gene encodes CDR1 MNHEY and CDR2 SMNVEV (reference sequence). CDR3 amino acids: CASRGAGVEQYF. The CDR3 region has the DNA TGTGCCAGCAGGGGGGCGGGGGTCGAGCAGTACTTC.

The table lists this clone with a few counts. The V call is TRBV3-1 (or the pseudogene TRBV3-2), the J call TRBJ1-6, with 8 bases lining up with TRBD1. J was trimmed by 7 bases and V by 1 base; bases with no gene match: 3. Germline V gene sequence: CDR1 LGHDT, CDR2 YNNKEL (reference sequence). The CDR3 consists of 15 residues. This CDR3 is CASSQGTGPNSPLHF. The CDR3 DNA is TGTGCCAGCAGCCAAGGGACAGGGCCAAATTCACCCCTCCACTTT.

The rearrangement uses TRBV7-6 and TRBJ2-5, with TRBD2 as a possible D gene (5 bases). The CDR3 is 15 amino acids. Germline-derived CDR1 and CDR2 are SGHVS and FNYEAQ. Trimming removed 7 bases at V and 0 bases at J, with 15 bases between. This CDR3 is CASTPGLGYQETQYF. The CDR3 DNA sequence: TGTGCCAGCACCCCGGGATTGGGGTACCAAGAGACCCAGTACTTC. The full variable domain, in which reference TRBV7-6 and TRBJ2-5 provide the parts outside the CDR3, is GAGVSQSPRYKVTKRGQDVALRCDPISGHVSLYWYRQALGQGPEFLTYFNYEAQQDKSGLPNDRFSAERPEGSISTLTIQRTEQRDSAMYRCASTPGLGYQETQYFGPGTRLLVL.

The chain recombines TRBV10-3 with TRBJ2-1; D perhaps matches TRBD1 (6 bases). The CDR3 is made up of 12 amino acids. Trimming cost V 4 bases and J 7 bases, with 8 bases left between them. Germline values: CDR1 ENHRY, CDR2 SYGVKD. The chain's CDR3 is CAISGTVNEQFF. The CDR3, as DNA: TGTGCCATCAGTGGGACAGTGAATGAGCAGTTCTTC.

The chain has TRBV19 and TRBJ2-1; perhaps TRBD2 as D (5 bases). The V end lost 1 base, the J end lost 7 bases, and 8 bases lay between the germline ends. CDR1 is LNHDA, CDR2 SQIVND, per germline (reference sequence). The CDR3 sequence is 13 residues long. The CDR3 DNA follows: TGTGCCAGTAGTATAGGTCGGGGTAATGAGCAGTTCTTC. It translates to CASSIGRGNEQFF. The full variable domain, rest sourced from reference TRBV19 and TRBJ2-1, is DGGITQSPKYLFRKEGQNVTLSCEQNLNHDAMYWYRQDPGQGLRLIYYSQIVNDFQKGDIAEGYSVSREKKESFPLTVTSAQKNPTAFYLCASSIGRGNEQFFGPGTRLTVL.

This chain connects TRBV7-3 to TRBJ2-7, with TRBD2 matching 8 bases. V dropped 2 bases and J dropped 2; count of bases not matched to a gene: 5. Germline-derived CDR1 and CDR2 are SGHTA and FQGTGA. The CDR3 consists of 15 residues. Written as DNA, the CDR3 is TGTGCCAGCAGCTTACAAGCGGGGGACACCTACGAGCAGTACTTC. Its protein is CASSLQAGDTYEQYF.

The chain recombines TRBV18 with TRBJ2-7, with 7 bases lining up with TRBD1. The CDR3 extends over 18 amino acids. CDR1 KGHSH and CDR2 LQKENI come from the germline V gene. The J segment lost 6 bases and the V segment lost 6 bases, leaving 23 bases of the junction unmatched. CDR3 in amino acids: CASSPGTEDLLLWGEQYF. The CDR3 nucleotides are TGTGCCAGCTCCCCCGGGACAGAAGATCTGCTACTGTGGGGCGAGCAGTACTTC.

V and J are TRBV3-1 (or the pseudogene TRBV3-2) and TRBJ1-2; TRBD1 might be the D (5 bases). Germline CDR1 reads LGHDT; CDR2 reads YNNKEL (reference sequence). The CDR3 contains 18 residues. The V and J ends lost 0 bases and 7 bases respectively, with 24 bases between them. The CDR3: CASSQDVPRVTVVLGYTF. The CDR3 DNA sequence: TGTGCCAGCAGCCAAGATGTCCCTCGGGTGACAGTAGTACTTGGCTACACCTTC.

The chain links TRBV6-1 to TRBJ2-3; 13 bases agree with TRBD2. CDR1 and CDR2 from the germline V gene are MNHNS and SASEGT. The ends lost 4 bases at V and 2 bases at J; junction bases unmatched: 3. CDR3 length equals 16 residues. CDR3 region: CASSAGLAGATDTQYF. Written as DNA, the CDR3 is TGTGCCAGCAGTGCCGGACTAGCGGGAGCCACAGATACGCAGTATTTT.

The chain carries TRBV29-1 and TRBJ1-5, with 9 bases that match TRBD1. There are 14 residues in the CDR3. Germline V CDR1 and CDR2: SQVTM, ANQGSEA. V shed 6 bases and J 9 bases; nucleotides not matched to a gene: 12. The CDR3 bases are TGCAGCGTCGCGCCGGGACAGGGAATAGCGCCCCAGCATTTT. Its translation: CSVAPGQGIAPQHF. Combining the CDR3 with reference TRBV29-1 and TRBJ1-5 gives the whole variable domain SAVISQKPSRDICQRGTSLTIQCQVDSQVTMMFWYRQQPGQSLTLIATANQGSEATYESGFVIDKFPISRPNLTFSTLTVSNMSPEDSSIYLCSVAPGQGIAPQHFGDGTRLSIL.

This clone occurred once. This chain joins TRBV25-1 and TRBJ2-4, with TRBD2 matching over 7 bases. From germline, CDR1 is MGHDK and CDR2 SYGVNS. The length of the CDR3 is 16 residues. The ends lost 6 bases at V and 7 bases at J; junction bases unmatched: 15. The CDR3, as DNA: TGTGCCAGCAGCGAACCTGGGGGGGTTTTGGGGAACATTCAGTACTTC. Its protein is CASSEPGGVLGNIQYF.

This clone came up a few times. This sequence joins TRBV19 and TRBJ2-1; D perhaps matches TRBD1 (5 bases). Germline V gene data show CDR1 as LNHDA and CDR2 as SQIVND (reference sequence). The CDR3 consists of 14 residues. V dropped 6 bases and J dropped 10 bases, with 19 bases sitting between them. The CDR3 DNA follows: TGTGCCAGTAGACCGTCACAGGCCGCAGGCGAGCAGTTCTTC. As protein: CASRPSQAAGEQFF.

CDR3 in amino acids: CASSYSQGYEQYF. In nucleotides, the CDR3 is TGTGCCAGCAGTTACAGCCAGGGTTACGAGCAGTACTTC. The V and J genes are TRBV6-6 and TRBJ2-7, with D possibly being TRBD1 (5 bases). The CDR3 has 13 amino acids. V was clipped by 2 bases and J by 4 bases, with 9 bases between them. Germline V gene lookup returns CDR1 MNHNY and CDR2 SVGAGI (reference sequence).

The chain uses TRBV14 and TRBJ2-7; TRBD2 agrees at 8 bases. This CDR3 is built from 13 residues. Germline CDR1 SGHDN, CDR2 FVKESK. V shed 8 bases, J shed 1 base, and the junction held 4 bases outside the gene matches. This CDR3 is CASDTSGSYEQYF. In DNA form, the CDR3 reads TGTGCCAGCGATACTAGCGGATCCTACGAGCAGTACTTC.

The chain is built from TRBV19 and TRBJ2-3; TRBD2 might be the D (6 bases). The CDR3 sequence is 14 residues long. Germline assignment: CDR1 LNHDA and CDR2 SQIVND (reference sequence). Trimming took 7 bases from V and 2 from J, leaving 13 bases between them. CDR3 amino acids: CASTSPGVTDTQYF. The CDR3 DNA reads as TGTGCCAGTACTTCCCCGGGGGTCACAGATACGCAGTATTTT.

This sequence joins TRBV15 and TRBJ1-6, with a weak D call TRBD1 (5 bases). The CDR3 covers 18 residues. From germline, CDR1 is LNHNV and CDR2 YYDKDF (reference sequence). Trimming removed 4 bases from V and 7 bases from J, with 23 bases in between. The CDR3 sequence: CATSKFHMAVGVNSPLHF. For the CDR3, the DNA is TGTGCCACCAGCAAATTTCACATGGCAGTAGGGGTCAATTCACCCCTCCACTTT.

CDR3 sequence reads: CASSQRGANEQFF. The CDR3 DNA is TGTGCCAGCAGCCAACGGGGGGCCAATGAGCAGTTCTTC. The gene calls are TRBV3-1 (or the pseudogene TRBV3-2) and TRBJ2-1, with D maybe TRBD2 (7 bases). CDR1 and CDR2 (germline): LGHDT, YNNKEL (reference sequence). Trimming took 2 bases from V and 6 from J, leaving 8 bases between them. This CDR3 contains 13 residues.

This clone turned up a few times. The gene calls are TRBV10-3 and TRBJ2-7; 11 bases agree with TRBD1. The germline V gene has CDR1 ENHRY and CDR2 SYGVKD. With 10 bases clipped from V and 7 bases from J, the junction kept 15 bases outside the gene matches. This CDR3 spans 15 amino acids. DNA for the CDR3: TGTGCCACAGGGGACCCGGGACAGGGGGTCCGGGAGCAGTACTTC. Its protein is CATGDPGQGVREQYF.

This chain joins TRBV2 and TRBJ1-2; 7 bases are a match to TRBD1. After removal of 7 bases from V and 5 bases from J, the junction contained 16 bases not matched to a gene. Germline V gene lookup returns CDR1 SNHLY and CDR2 FYNNEI. CDR3 length: 16 residues. The DNA for the CDR3 is TGTGCCAGCAACCTCGGGCACAGGGGCGACCCTTATGGCTACACCTTC. This sequence encodes CASNLGHRGDPYGYTF.

CDR3 residues: CASSHRGVSGNTIYF. DNA for the CDR3: TGTGCCAGCAGCCACAGGGGAGTGTCGGGAAACACCATATATTTT. V and J are TRBV5-8 and TRBJ1-3; 7 bases align to TRBD1. In germline, CDR1 is SGHTS, CDR2 YDEGEE. This CDR3 is built from 15 residues. V dropped 4 bases and J dropped 4; count of bases not matched to a gene: 8.

The J gene is TRBJ1-2, the V gene TRBV7-9; 9 bases align to TRBD1. Trimming removed 5 bases from V and 5 bases from J; junction bases left unmatched: 9. This CDR3 contains 15 residues. CDR1 is SEHNR, CDR2 FQNEAQ, per germline (reference sequence). The CDR3 reads CASSPGTGSTYGYTF. The DNA of the CDR3 is TGTGCCAGCAGCCCGGGGACAGGGAGCACGTATGGCTACACCTTC.

J is TRBJ1-2 and V is TRBV5-1; 9 bases align to TRBD1. This CDR3 spans 13 amino acids. The J segment lost 7 bases and the V segment lost 7 bases, leaving 8 bases of the junction unmatched. CDR1 is SGHRS, CDR2 YFSETQ, per germline. Here the CDR3 DNA reads TGCGCCAGCCGAGTTACAGGGGGCGTTGGCTACACCTTC. Translated: CASRVTGGVGYTF.

This clone has just one count. The CDR3 DNA reads as TGTGCCAGCAGCTTAGGTTCCGGGGGGGCCAACGTCCTGACTTTC. It translates to CASSLGSGGANVLTF. The V and J genes are TRBV7-6 and TRBJ2-6, with no clear D. Germline values: CDR1 SGHVS, CDR2 FNYEAQ. Trimming shortened V by 1 base and J by 4 bases, and 8 bases separated the two germline ends. CDR3 length: 15 residues.

This chain links TRBV5-5 with TRBJ1-5; D is possibly TRBD1 (6 bases). CDR1 and CDR2 from the germline V gene are SGHKS and YYEKEE (reference sequence). Trimming stripped 2 bases from V and 6 bases from J, with 18 bases between. The CDR3 extends over 16 amino acids. CDR3 nucleotide sequence: TGTGCCAGCAGCTTTGGCGACACAGGGCAGGGTCAGCCCCAGCATTTT. Amino acid sequence: CASSFGDTGQGQPQHF.